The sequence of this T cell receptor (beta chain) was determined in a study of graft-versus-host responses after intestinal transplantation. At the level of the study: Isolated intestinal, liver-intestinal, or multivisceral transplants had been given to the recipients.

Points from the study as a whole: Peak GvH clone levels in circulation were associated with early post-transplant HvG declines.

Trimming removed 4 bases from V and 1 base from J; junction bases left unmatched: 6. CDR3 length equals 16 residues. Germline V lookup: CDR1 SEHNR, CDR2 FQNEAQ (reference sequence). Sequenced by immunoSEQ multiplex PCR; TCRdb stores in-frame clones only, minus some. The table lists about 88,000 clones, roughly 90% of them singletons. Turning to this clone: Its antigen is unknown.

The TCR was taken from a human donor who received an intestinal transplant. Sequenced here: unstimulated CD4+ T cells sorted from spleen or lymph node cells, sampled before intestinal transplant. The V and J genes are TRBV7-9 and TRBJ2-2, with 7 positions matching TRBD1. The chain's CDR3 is CASSSPGTENTGELFF. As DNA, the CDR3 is TGTGCCAGCAGCTCCCCCGGGACAGAGAACACCGGGGAGCTGTTTTTT.